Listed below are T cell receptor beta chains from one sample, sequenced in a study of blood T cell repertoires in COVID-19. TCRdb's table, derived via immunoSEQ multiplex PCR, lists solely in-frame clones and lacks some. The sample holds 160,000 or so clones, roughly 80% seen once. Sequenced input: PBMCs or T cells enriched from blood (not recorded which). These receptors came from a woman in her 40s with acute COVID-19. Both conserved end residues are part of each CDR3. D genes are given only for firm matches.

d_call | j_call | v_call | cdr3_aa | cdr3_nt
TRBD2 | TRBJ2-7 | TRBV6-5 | CASSLPPTGRRHEQYF | TGTGCCAGCAGTTTACCCCCCACCGGGAGGAGGCACGAGCAGTACTTC
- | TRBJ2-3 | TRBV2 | CASSRGQGGKYF | TGTGCCAGCAGCCGAGGACAGGGAGGGAAGTATTTT
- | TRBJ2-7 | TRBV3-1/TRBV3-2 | CASSQAGGLYEQYF | TGTGCCAGCAGCCAAGCCGGGGGACTCTACGAGCAGTACTTC
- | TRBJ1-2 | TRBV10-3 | CAISESGRGTSNYGYTF | TGTGCCATCAGTGAGTCGGGGCGGGGGACCTCTAACTATGGCTACACCTTC
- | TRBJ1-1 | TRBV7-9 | CASSPFTPEQGVEAFF | TGTGCCAGCAGCCCCTTCACTCCGGAACAGGGAGTTGAAGCTTTCTTT
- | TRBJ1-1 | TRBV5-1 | CASSGGIEAFF | TGCGCCAGCAGCGGGGGGATTGAAGCTTTCTTT
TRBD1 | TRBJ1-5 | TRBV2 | CASRGGQKNQPQHF | TGTGCCAGCAGGGGGGGACAGAAGAATCAGCCCCAGCATTTT
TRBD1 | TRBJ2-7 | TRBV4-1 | CASSRTGTYEQYF | TGCGCCAGCAGCCGGACAGGGACGTACGAGCAGTACTTC
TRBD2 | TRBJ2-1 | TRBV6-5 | CASSLAGLVPNEQFF | TGTGCCAGCAGTCTAGCGGGACTAGTCCCCAATGAGCAGTTCTTC
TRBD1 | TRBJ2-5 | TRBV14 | CASSKQGEGTQYF | TGTGCCAGCAGCAAACAGGGGGAAGGGACCCAGTACTTC